This T cell receptor beta chain was documented in a study of blood T cells in healthy people across ages. The V gene's germline CDR1 is SGHTA and CDR2 FQGNSA. The CDR3 is 17 amino acids. V was pared by 7 bases and J by 5 bases, with 26 bases between. Combining a sample-barcoded 5' primer with a J-beta primer mix, a second PCR ran for 7 to 11 cycles. All cDNA molecules were each tagged by a template-switch adaptor with 12 random nucleotides. CDR3-containing paired-end reads numbering at least 2.5 million came from each sample. TCRdb recomputed calls from the 5' RACE reads with MiXCR, one row per CDR3 protein. The data hold 550,000 to 600,000 distinct CDR3 sequences, with roughly 28% observed a single time. Each of the donors had around 10 milliliters of peripheral blood drawn into EDTA-treated Vacutainer tubes. This clonotype was counted between two and nine times. Its target is unknown. Regarding the study as a whole: Among T cells, TCR beta diversity per million cells dropped roughly linearly as age rose.

The chain uses TRBV7-2 and TRBJ1-2; no reliable D call. Sequencing input: blood. The sequence derives from a woman between 70 and 85 years old in good health. CDR3 bases: TGTGCCAGCACCCCGGGGAGTGGGGTCGGATTTTCTTATGGCTACACCTTC. Translating it yields CASTPGSGVGFSYGYTF.